This T cell receptor beta chain appears in the sequencing data of a study of human T cells and chemical hapten exposure. Study information: All patients underwent weekly scalp dosing with diphenylcyclopropenone for the full approximately 23-week study. Chiefly female patients presented with alopecia areata, totalis or universalis. General study points: No shift was seen in TCRs above 1 in 1000 frequency with DPC sensitization. Significantly more large CDR3 similarity clusters were formed by expanded TCRs than by controls.

The time point was: pre-sensitization, week 0. This sample's treatment: therapeutic diphenylcyclopropenone sensitization with weekly scalp DPC. TCRdb fed the RACE reads into MiXCR, producing one record per CDR3 protein. Counted here are more than 80,000 distinct CDR3 sequences, approximately 12% occurring once; the ten biggest clones make up more than 1.5%. A few counts support this clonotype. The target antigen is unknown. This CDR3 has 17 residues. The germline CDR1 and CDR2 sequences are SGHDN and FVKESK. V was pared by 2 bases and J by 2 bases, with 17 bases between. The sequence derives from a woman aged 50 to 65 with alopecia areata. Some clones in this sample may be carry-over from other donors' samples. The rearrangement links TRBV14 to TRBJ2-3; D is perhaps TRBD1 or TRBD2 (5 bases each). The sequencing here drew on whole blood, taken in connection with sensitization to the hapten diphenylcyclopropenone (DPC). The CDR3 region has the DNA TGTGCCAGCAGCCAAATTACCGACGGGACGTACACAGATACGCAGTATTTT. Amino acids: CASSQITDGTYTDTQYF.